This T cell receptor (beta chain) was found in a study of blood T cells in healthy people across ages. General study points: Both higher diversity and more naive CD4+ cells marked long-lived donors when set against aged donors.

The donors, healthy Caucasians from Russia, were aged roughly 6 to 90. Germline values: CDR1 LGHNA, CDR2 YNFKEQ. Trimming removed 4 bases from V and 7 bases from J; junction bases left unmatched: 10. This CDR3 spans 15 amino acids. Turning to this clonotype: Its target is not known.

A J-beta primer mix and a sample-barcoded 5' primer were used in a second PCR of roughly 7 to 12 cycles. TCRdb recomputed calls from the 5' RACE reads with MiXCR, one row per CDR3 protein. The sample has hundreds of thousands of distinct CDR3 sequences; roughly 49% are singletons. Sequenced input: blood. The clonotype was recovered from a woman aged 55-69 years in good health. The gene calls are TRBV4-2 and TRBJ1-5, with 7 bases fitting TRBD1. The CDR3 DNA sequence: TGTGCCAGCAGCCGAGAGGGGGCGGCGGGCCAGCCCCAGCATTTT. Amino acid sequence: CASSREGAAGQPQHF.